Shown below are 14 T cell receptor beta chains from a single sample sequenced in a study of CD8+ T cells in alopecia areata. It was cDNA, reverse transcribed from extracted RNA, that served as the sequencing template. Clones were sequenced by immunoSEQ multiplex PCR, and TCRdb holds only the in-frame ones, with some missing. The sample lists over 100,000 clones; approximately 49% were seen once. The sequenced sample was CD8+ T cells sorted from blood, obtained at week 0. Receptors originate from a human donor with alopecia areata.

This clone has only a few counts. This chain uses TRBV6-5 with TRBJ2-1; TRBD2 might be the D (6 bases). This CDR3 is 11 amino acids long. Germline loops: CDR1 MNHEY, CDR2 SVGAGI. V was trimmed by 6 bases and J by 9 bases, leaving 9 bases between them. CDR3 bases: TGTGCCAGCAGCCGGCGGGGTGAGCAGTTCTTC. The encoded protein is CASSRRGEQFF.

The chain has TRBV29-1 and TRBJ1-2; 8 bases line up with TRBD1. The ends lost 6 bases at V and 3 bases at J; junction bases unmatched: 9. CDR3 size: 14 residues. CDR1 SQVTM and CDR2 ANQGSEA come from the germline V gene. The CDR3 spells CSVEQGGIDYGYTF. The CDR3 DNA reads as TGCAGCGTAGAACAGGGGGGAATAGACTATGGCTACACCTTC.

The gene calls are TRBV6-1 and TRBJ1-5; D ambiguous. Germline CDR1 is MNHNS and CDR2 is SASEGT. This CDR3 is built from 13 residues. The V end was cut by 4 bases, the J end by 6 bases, with 10 bases between. CDR3 region: CASSVWLSQPQHF. In nucleotides, the CDR3 is TGTGCCAGCAGTGTATGGTTGAGTCAGCCCCAGCATTTT.

This clone turned up a few times. The chain is built from TRBV5-6 and TRBJ2-2; tentative D call: TRBD1 (5 bases). This CDR3 has 13 amino acids. Deletions cut 7 bases from V and 0 bases from J, with 7 bases between. Germline V gives CDR1 SGHDT, CDR2 YYEEEE. The CDR3 DNA reads TGTGCCAGCGGACACACGAACACCGGGGAGCTGTTTTTT. The encoded protein is CASGHTNTGELFF. The full variable domain, rest sourced from reference TRBV5-6 and TRBJ2-2, is DAGVTQSPTHLIKTRGQQVTLRCSPKSGHDTVSWYQQALGQGPQFIFQYYEEEERQRGNFPDRFSGHQFPNYSSELNVNALLLGDSALYLCASGHTNTGELFFGEGSRLTVL.

The chain combines TRBV4-1 with TRBJ1-5; D unclear. Germline lookup yields CDR1 MGHRA and CDR2 YSYEKL. CDR3 length: 18 amino acids. V was trimmed by 1 base and J by 0 bases, leaving 16 bases between them. The CDR3 coding sequence is TGCGCCAGCAGCCAAGCGGTCCGTCCAGACCTTAGCAATCAGCCCCAGCATTTT. It yields the protein CASSQAVRPDLSNQPQHF.

This clone was counted only a few times. The rearrangement joins TRBV10-3 to TRBJ1-5; D gene ambiguous. The V end lost 2 bases, the J end lost 6 bases, and 5 bases lay between the germline ends. The germline CDR1 and CDR2 sequences are ENHRY and SYGVKD. The CDR3 has 12 amino acids. CDR3 protein: CAISEGLQPQHF. The CDR3, as DNA: TGTGCCATCAGTGAGGGGCTTCAGCCCCAGCATTTT.

CDR3 DNA sequence: TGTGCCAGCAGTGAAGGGGGGGGCGGAGAGACCCAGTACTTC. Translated: CASSEGGGGETQYF. The chain recombines TRBV2 with TRBJ2-5; a weak D match, TRBD2 (7 bases). V gave up 1 base and J gave up 4 bases, with 10 bases separating them. Per germline, CDR1 SNHLY and CDR2 FYNNEI. This CDR3 is built from 14 residues.

This CDR3 reads CASSQRQDRYEQYF. CDR3 DNA: TGTGCCAGCAGCCAACGACAGGACCGCTACGAGCAGTACTTC. This chain links TRBV4-2 with TRBJ2-7, with D tentatively TRBD1 (6 bases). CDR1 LGHNA and CDR2 YNFKEQ come from the germline V gene. The V gene lost 2 bases and the J gene lost 3 bases, with 11 bases spanning the gap. CDR3 size: 14 residues.

This clone was detected only a few times. The genes are TRBV7-6 and TRBJ2-4; D gene ambiguous. The CDR3 spans 16 residues. V was clipped by 1 base and J by 0 bases, with 10 bases between them. CDR1 is SGHVS, CDR2 FNYEAQ, per germline. CDR3 sequence (DNA): TGTGCCAGCAGCTTAGAATCCCGGATAGCCAAAAACATTCAGTACTTC. Amino acids: CASSLESRIAKNIQYF.

This chain connects TRBV5-6 to TRBJ2-1; D possibly corresponds to TRBD2 (5 bases). Germline V gene sequence: CDR1 SGHDT, CDR2 YYEEEE. V gave up 1 base and J gave up 0 bases, with 17 bases separating them. The CDR3 sequence is 18 residues long. Written as DNA, the CDR3 is TGTGCCAGCAGCTTGCCGGTTCTAGCCCTCAGCTCCTACAATGAGCAGTTCTTC. Its protein product is CASSLPVLALSSYNEQFF.

CDR3: CASSLADQETQYF. The DNA for the CDR3 is TGTGCCAGCAGCTTAGCCGACCAAGAGACCCAGTACTTC. This chain connects TRBV7-2 to TRBJ2-5; unclear D gene. The CDR3 has 13 residues. Germline CDR1 and CDR2: SGHTA and FQGNSA. Trimming took 0 bases from V and 0 from J, leaving 2 bases between them.

This clone was detected only a few times. J is TRBJ2-7 and V is TRBV13, with a tentative D call TRBD1 (5 bases). Germline V gene data show CDR1 as PRHDT and CDR2 as FYEKMQ (reference sequence). V lost 3 bases and J lost 2, with 11 bases in between. This CDR3 spans 14 amino acids. This CDR3 reads CASSFRDRPYEQYF. CDR3 in DNA: TGTGCCAGCAGCTTTAGAGACAGACCCTACGAGCAGTACTTC.

V and J are TRBV6-1 and TRBJ2-5; tentative D call: TRBD2 (7 bases). Trimming left V 4 bases short and J 11 bases short, with 20 bases between. The germline CDR1 and CDR2 sequences are MNHNS and SASEGT. CDR3 length: 14 amino acids. In nucleotides, the CDR3 is TGTGCCAGCAGTGTTGGGAGGGGGTTCGGAGAGCAGTACTTC. Its protein is CASSVGRGFGEQYF.

As DNA, the CDR3 is TGTGCCAGCAGCTCTACCCAAGTTGAAGCTTTCTTT. Translating it yields CASSSTQVEAFF. The chain has TRBV7-2 and TRBJ1-1, with D unresolved. V shed 4 bases and J shed 7 bases, with 10 bases lying between them. The CDR3 totals 12 residues. Germline values: CDR1 SGHTA, CDR2 FQGNSA.